This T cell receptor (beta chain) was captured in a study of blood T cell repertoires in COVID-19. The overall study: T cells, B-cell-depleted T cells, or PBMCs provided the cDNA or gDNA that served as material.

CDR1 and CDR2 from the germline V gene are SGHTS and YDEGEE. This CDR3 is 9 amino acids long. This table comes from immunoSEQ multiplex PCR, and its TCRdb copy is limited to in-frame clones, with some not included. This sample has approximately 260,000 clones, with 80% to 90% found just once. In the case of this clone: One end of the junction fails to match germline, which may point to a read error.

The TCR sequence derives from a woman in her 50s who had been exposed to COVID-19. This chain uses TRBV5-8 with TRBJ2-3, with TRBD1 matching over 7 bases. Sequencing was done on a sample of PBMCs or T cells enriched from blood (not recorded which). CDR3 nucleotides: TGTGCCAGCAGCCCCCGGGACAGATTT. Its protein product is CASSPRDRF.